This is a list of T cell receptor beta chains from one sample in a study of blood T cells in healthy people across ages. TCRdb re-called the 5' RACE reads with MiXCR, one entry per CDR3 protein. The repertoire consists of 1.5 million or so distinct CDR3 sequences, with 35% to 45% occurring once and the leading ten covering around 4%. The source material was blood. Source of these receptors: a woman between 18 and 29 years old in good health. Both conserved end residues are part of each CDR3. Each record gives: clone size, CDR3 length, V gene, J gene, D gene, CDR3 DNA, CDR3 protein. A D gene is named only where the DNA matches it firmly. The listing skips clone size in some rows; elsewhere it reads once, few, many or a size class.

>.|17|TRBV5-1|TRBJ1-4|TRBD1
TGCGCCAGCAGCTTGGAGTTCCAGGGGGCATTAGGTGAAAAACTGTTTTTT
CASSLEFQGALGEKLFF
>few|15|TRBV24-1|TRBJ2-7|TRBD2
TGTGCCACCAGTGGCCCTAGCGGGGGACAGGACGAGCAGTACTTC
CATSGPSGGQDEQYF
>.|15|TRBV7-2|TRBJ2-2|.
TGTGCCAGCAGCTTAGGGGTGCTAGCTACCGGGGAGCTGTTTTTT
CASSLGVLATGELFF
>many|11|TRBV6-1|TRBJ2-7|.
TGTGCCAGCAGTCCTCACTACGAGCAGTACTTC
CASSPHYEQYF
>.|13|TRBV4-3|TRBJ1-1|.
TGCGCCAGCAGCCAAGATGCGGGGCGGAGGGCTTTCTTT
CASSQDAGRRAFF
>.|13|TRBV29-1|TRBJ1-1|.
TGCAGCGTTGAACGACCTGGGACACTTGAAGCTTTCTTT
CSVERPGTLEAFF
>few|15|TRBV20-1|TRBJ2-7|.
TGCAGTGCTAGAGATGGGACGGGATACTCCTACGAGCAGTACTTC
CSARDGTGYSYEQYF
>.|15|TRBV10-2|TRBJ2-2|TRBD1
TGCGCCAGCGGGGGACAGGGGGCCGACACCGGGGAGCTGTTTTTT
CASGGQGADTGELFF
>.|16|TRBV3-1|TRBJ1-6|.
TGTGCCAGCAGCCAAGAGGATGGCCCGCTGAATTCACCCCTCCACTTT
CASSQEDGPLNSPLHF
>.|14|TRBV5-5|TRBJ1-4|.
TGTGCCAGCAGCGAGCTCGGGGGCTGGGAAAAACTGTTTTTT
CASSELGGWEKLFF
>.|14|TRBV5-5|TRBJ1-3|.
TGTGCCAGCAGCTTATTGGCCGAGGGAAACACCATATATTTT
CASSLLAEGNTIYF
>.|14|TRBV18|TRBJ1-2|.
TGTGCCAGCTCACCCCGGGAGACCTTGTATGGCTACACCTTC
CASSPRETLYGYTF
>.|11|TRBV2|TRBJ2-1|.
TGTGCCAGCAGTTTCGGGGGACGGCAGTTCTTC
CASSFGGRQFF
>.|15|TRBV10-2|TRBJ2-3|.
TGCGCCAGCAGGCAAGGAGTTTTAGACACAGATACGCAGTATTTT
CASRQGVLDTDTQYF
>few|15|TRBV11-2|TRBJ2-1|TRBD1
TGTGCCAGCAGCTTATTAGGGGGCCGTTCGGATGAGCAGTTCTTC
CASSLLGGRSDEQFF
>.|12|TRBV28|TRBJ1-2|.
TGTGCCAGCTACCGGGGCGTCTATGGCTACACCTTC
CASYRGVYGYTF
>once|16|TRBV7-9|TRBJ2-2|TRBD2
TGTGCCAGCAGCTTAAGTTGGGACTACTCCACCGGGGAGCTGTTTTTT
CASSLSWDYSTGELFF
>.|15|TRBV7-8|TRBJ1-5|TRBD1
TGTGCCAGCAGCTTAGCGCGGACAGGGGGACAGCCCCAGCATTTT
CASSLARTGGQPQHF
>.|16|TRBV5-1|TRBJ2-1|TRBD2
TGCGCCAGCAGACCGGGCGGCGGGAGGGCCTACAATGAGCAGTTCTTC
CASRPGGGRAYNEQFF
>.|14|TRBV7-2|TRBJ1-4|TRBD1
TGTGCCAGCAGTCTAGGCACAGGGGGTGGAAAACTGTTTTTT
CASSLGTGGGKLFF
>once|11|TRBV30|TRBJ1-1|.
TGTGCCGGGAGTGTACTTACTGAAGCTTTCTTT
CAGSVLTEAFF
>few|16|TRBV4-1|TRBJ1-5|.
TGCGCCAGCAGCCAAGAATCCAACATGGGCAATCAGCCCCAGCATTTT
CASSQESNMGNQPQHF
>few|15|TRBV6-2/TRBV6-3|TRBJ2-1|.
TGTGCCAGCAGGAGGCTTTCTGGCTCCTACAATGAGCAGTTCTTC
CASRRLSGSYNEQFF
>few|13|TRBV5-1|TRBJ1-1|.
TGCGCCAGCAAAACAGGGCCGAACACTGAAGCTTTCTTT
CASKTGPNTEAFF
>.|17|TRBV20-1|TRBJ2-1|.
TGCAGTGCTACTACTGGGGGGACCGTGGGCTCCTACAATGAGCAGTTCTTC
CSATTGGTVGSYNEQFF
>.|15|TRBV11-2|TRBJ1-1|TRBD1
TGTGCCAGCAGCTGGACAGGGGGCTTGGACACTGAAGCTTTCTTT
CASSWTGGLDTEAFF
>.|12|TRBV20-1|TRBJ2-5|.
TGCAGTGCGGTCAAGGTTCAAGAGACCCAGTACTTC
CSAVKVQETQYF
>few|15|TRBV27|TRBJ2-4|TRBD1
TGTGCCAGCAGTTTATCTACAGGGGCGGGAAACATTCAGTACTTC
CASSLSTGAGNIQYF
>many|17|TRBV7-2|TRBJ2-1|TRBD2
TGTGCCAGCAGACTTAGGACTAGCGGGACATGGTACAATGAGCAGTTCTTC
CASRLRTSGTWYNEQFF
>once|11|TRBV13|TRBJ2-1|.
TGTGCCAGCAGCTTGGGACCCGGGCTGTTCTTC
CASSLGPGLFF
>few|13|TRBV3-1|TRBJ1-5|.
TGTGCCAGCAGCCAAGTGACGGATCAGCCCCAGCATTTT
CASSQVTDQPQHF
>.|15|TRBV7-2|TRBJ2-1|.
TGTGCCGGCAGCGTTAGCGGTAGCTCCTACAATGAGCAGTTCTTC
CAGSVSGSSYNEQFF
>.|15|TRBV5-1|TRBJ1-3|.
TGCGTCAGCAGCCCGAACATGGGGTCTGGAAACACCATATATTTT
CVSSPNMGSGNTIYF
>.|14|TRBV4-3|TRBJ2-2|.
TGCGCCAGCAGCCTTCACGAGAACACCGGGGAGCTGTTTTTT
CASSLHENTGELFF
>few|13|TRBV9|TRBJ2-2|.
TGTGCCAGCAGCGTAGTAGATACCGGGGAGCTGTTTTTT
CASSVVDTGELFF
>few|16|TRBV6-5|TRBJ2-7|TRBD2
TGTGCCAGCAGTTATGGGCCGCAGCGGGGGGGCGACGAGCAGTACTTC
CASSYGPQRGGDEQYF
>.|14|TRBV9|TRBJ2-1|.
TGTGCCAGCAGCGGGATTTTACGGGGAAATGAGCAGTTCTTC
CASSGILRGNEQFF
>few|16|TRBV12-5|TRBJ2-7|.
TGTGCTAGTGGTTTGACCCTTCTAGCGAGTACCTACGAGCAGTACTTC
CASGLTLLASTYEQYF
>.|12|TRBV6-5|TRBJ2-1|.
TGTGCCAGCGGGGAACAGGGACGAGAGCAGTTCTTC
CASGEQGREQFF
>.|17|TRBV9|TRBJ2-4|TRBD2
TGTGCCAGCAGCCTCACTAGCGGGGGGACAGGTGGAAACATTCAGTACTTC
CASSLTSGGTGGNIQYF
>.|12|TRBV10-3|TRBJ1-2|.
TGTGCCATCTTTGGGGGTGGCGATGGCTACACCTTC
CAIFGGGDGYTF
>few|16|TRBV5-5|TRBJ2-3|TRBD2
TGTGCCAGCAGCTTGGTTACTAGCGGGACCACAGATACGCAGTATTTT
CASSLVTSGTTDTQYF
>.|15|TRBV6-4|TRBJ2-1|TRBD2
TGTGCCAGCAGCACTAGCGGGAGCCCGGGCAATGAGCAGTTCTTC
CASSTSGSPGNEQFF
>.|14|TRBV3-1|TRBJ1-5|TRBD1
TGTGCCAGCAGCCATGAGACAGGGGGGGAGCCCCAGCATTTT
CASSHETGGEPQHF
>few|14|TRBV4-3|TRBJ1-2|.
TGCGCCAGCAGCCAAGGGATTGTGAAGTATGGCTACACCTTC
CASSQGIVKYGYTF
>.|12|TRBV20-1|TRBJ1-2|TRBD1
TGCAGTGCAGGGACAGACCCCTATGGCTACACCTTC
CSAGTDPYGYTF
>.|15|TRBV5-5|TRBJ2-3|.
TGTGCCAGCACCTTGAGGTACAGGGCGGCAGATACGCAGTATTTT
CASTLRYRAADTQYF
>.|17|TRBV7-2|TRBJ1-2|.
TGTGCCAGCAGCAGCGGGGCAGGGGAGTCGGGGTCCTATGGCTACACCTTC
CASSSGAGESGSYGYTF
>few|15|TRBV6-2/TRBV6-3|TRBJ2-7|.
TGTGCCAGCAGTTACTCGATTGGGGTCTCCTACGAGCAGTACTTC
CASSYSIGVSYEQYF
>.|18|TRBV5-1|TRBJ2-3|TRBD1
TGCGCCAGCAGCTCGCTAACCCCCGGGACAGGGTCGTTGAATACGCAGTATTTT
CASSSLTPGTGSLNTQYF
>.|13|TRBV5-6|TRBJ2-4|.
TGTGCCGGGCAGGAACTAGCCAAAAACATTCAGTACTTC
CAGQELAKNIQYF
>.|11|TRBV5-6|TRBJ2-7|.
TGTGCCAGCAGCGTTACCACTGAGCAGTACTTC
CASSVTTEQYF